This TCR beta chain was sequenced for a study of T cell repertoires in cytomegalovirus infection (dated by TCRdb to about 2019). With regard to the full study: Donor HLA type was relevant to the analysis, as public TCR beta signatures indicated carriage of CMV infection together with the matching HLA type.

The reads were generated on an Illumina HiSeq 1500. TCRdb ran its own pipeline on the public reads, namely fastp trimming at Q25 and MiXCR clone calling, and kept in-frame beta chains. Rows merge per CDR3 protein into single entries with the most common DNA and genes. A total of about 490,000 distinct CDR3 sequences appear in this sample, 16% of them only once. The ten top clones hold roughly a quarter of the sample. What the research found in general, with its limitations: The ex vivo response was dominated by HLA-C-restricted CMV-specific TCR beta clonotypes, which also provided the single most frequent clonotype in two of eight donors. In both this cohort and an independent cohort of a few hundred donors, the cumulative frequency of public TCR beta family members distinguished carriers of CMV infection plus the relevant HLA type.

V is clipped by 4 bases and J by 7 bases, and the sequence between their germline boundaries is 10 bases long. CDR1 MNHEY and CDR2 SMNVEV are derived from the germline V gene (reference sequence). There are 12 amino acids in the CDR3, from cysteine to phenylalanine inclusive. Just the 36-base CDR3 DNA is kept, in frame starting at base 1. This clonotype was observed at least ten times. Its antigen remains unidentified. The record has no base qualities; no much larger clone is one base away. The sequence was collected from a human donor in good health (CMV status not recorded). Some clones in this sample may be carry-over from other donors' samples. The specimen was CD8+ T cells from PBMCs. The sequence is built from TRBV27 and TRBJ1-2; no D gene is confidently identified. The CDR3 here reads CASSSGGGGYTF. The base sequence is TGTGCCAGCAGTTCTGGAGGTGGTGGCTACACCTTC.